These 26 T cell receptor beta chains share one sample of origin, sequenced in a study of shared clonotypes between healthy human individuals (dated by TCRdb to about 2020). The receptor library was made with the immunoSEQ multiplex PCR assay. TCRdb obtained this table from immuneACCESS and retained in-frame rearrangements with V and J assigned. These tables miss some clones; where compared with another copy, unresolved V genes account for less than half of the shortfall, and the remainder is unexplained. The sample table shows roughly 550,000 clones, and about 95% are seen once. Around 0.11% of the sample is taken by the ten largest. For the CD8 naive samples, CD45RO-negative cells were positively selected for CCR7, yielding a CD45RA+CCR7+ population from which TemRA cells were excluded. Sequenced: naive CD8+ T cells sorted from blood. Sample cell subset or site, as interpreted from the label and publication: CD45RA+CCR7+. Receptors originate from a woman aged 25 to 39 in good health.

This chain connects TRBV27 to TRBJ1-2; D remains ambiguous. CDR3 length: 13 residues. V shed 6 bases and J shed 6 bases, with 14 bases lying between them. In germline, CDR1 is MNHEY, CDR2 SMNVEV (reference sequence). CDR3 bases: TGTGCCAGCAGGGGTTTAGAGAGCGATGGCTACACCTTC. It specifies CASRGLESDGYTF.

This chain joins TRBV2 and TRBJ2-1; D possibly matches TRBD1 or TRBD2 (5 bases each). The V end lost 1 base, the J end lost 0 bases, and 7 bases lay between the germline ends. CDR3 size: 15 residues. Germline V lookup: CDR1 SNHLY, CDR2 FYNNEI. CDR3 loop: CASSEGGSSYNEQFF. CDR3 in DNA: TGTGCCAGCAGTGAAGGGGGGAGCTCCTACAATGAGCAGTTCTTC.

V gene TRBV28 combines with J gene TRBJ2-5, with D perhaps TRBD1 (5 bases). Trimming left V 3 bases short and J 7 bases short, with 18 bases between. This CDR3 comprises 15 residues. CDR1 is MDHEN, CDR2 SYDVKM, per germline. As DNA, the CDR3 is TGTGCCAGCAGTTTCTGGGGCCAAGATGGTGCGACCCAGTACTTC. Its translation is CASSFWGQDGATQYF.

The genes are TRBV7-2 and TRBJ2-7; either TRBD1 or TRBD2 may fit D (5 bases each). Trimming left V 7 bases short and J 0 bases short, with 16 bases between. Germline values: CDR1 SGHTA, CDR2 FQGNSA. The CDR3 length is 15 residues. The CDR3 loop reads CASTPPAGSSYEQYF. As DNA, the CDR3 is TGTGCCAGCACCCCTCCGGCAGGGAGCTCCTACGAGCAGTACTTC.

The chain uses TRBV5-6 and TRBJ1-4; D remains ambiguous. Germline lookup yields CDR1 SGHDT and CDR2 YYEEEE. The CDR3 has 15 residues. V lost 3 bases, J lost 0 bases, and 9 bases lay in between. Here the CDR3 DNA reads TGTGCCAGCAGCTCTTTGACGGCAACTAATGAAAAACTGTTTTTT. Amino acids: CASSSLTATNEKLFF.

The chain's CDR3 is CASSLESGTGGPDTQYF. The CDR3 DNA reads TGTGCCAGCAGCTTAGAATCCGGGACAGGGGGCCCAGATACGCAGTATTTT. The rearrangement joins TRBV7-3 to TRBJ2-3; the match to TRBD1 covers 12 bases. V gave up 2 bases and J gave up 4 bases; unmatched junction bases: 7. CDR3 length: 17 amino acids. The germline V gene encodes CDR1 SGHTA and CDR2 FQGTGA.

This clone was recorded once. The chain carries TRBV4-1 and TRBJ1-1, with 8 bases matching TRBD1. This CDR3 is 14 amino acids long. From germline, CDR1 is MGHRA and CDR2 YSYEKL. The trim removed 4 bases at V and 4 bases at J, leaving 5 bases unmatched. CDR3 sequence (DNA): TGCGCCAGCAGCCCCACGGACAGGGCCACTGAAGCTTTCTTT. It encodes CASSPTDRATEAFF.

The chain joins TRBV5-6 to TRBJ1-5, with 7 bases identical to TRBD1. Trimming took 0 bases from V and 2 from J; bases not matched to a gene: 2. The CDR3 covers 15 residues. Per the germline V gene, CDR1 is SGHDT and CDR2 is YYEEEE. CDR3 sequence (DNA): TGTGCCAGCAGCTTGGGAGGACAGGGCAATCAGCCCCAGCATTTT. Translated, it gives CASSLGGQGNQPQHF.

Here the CDR3 DNA reads TGTGCCAGCAGCGCGACAGGAGAGATCTACGAGCAGTACTTC. It translates to CASSATGEIYEQYF. J is TRBJ2-7 and V is TRBV5-4; D possibly corresponds to TRBD1 (6 bases). Germline CDR1 reads SGHNT; CDR2 reads YYREEE (reference sequence). The CDR3 is 14 residues long. V was shortened by 4 bases and J by 3 bases, with 14 bases between the two germline ends.

The chain carries TRBV5-6 and TRBJ2-3, with D tentatively TRBD2 (5 bases). Germline CDR1 reads SGHDT; CDR2 reads YYEEEE. The CDR3 is 16 residues long. V was cut by 4 bases and J by 0 bases, with 15 bases left in between. Written as DNA, the CDR3 is TGTGCCAGCAGCCCGGCTGCTAGCTCCAGCACAGATACGCAGTATTTT. Translating it yields CASSPAASSSTDTQYF.

V is TRBV19 and J is TRBJ1-1; D call uncertain. The V and J ends lost 4 bases and 1 base respectively, with 13 bases between them. The CDR3 is 15 residues long. Germline values: CDR1 LNHDA, CDR2 SQIVND (reference sequence). The CDR3 reads CASSTRVRRNTEAFF. CDR3 coding DNA: TGTGCCAGTAGTACTCGGGTGAGACGGAACACTGAAGCTTTCTTT.

The chain joins TRBV19 to TRBJ1-1, with a weak D call TRBD1 (6 bases). The length of the CDR3 is 13 residues. Germline CDR1 and CDR2: LNHDA and SQIVND (reference sequence). V shed 5 bases and J shed 1 base, with 8 bases lying between them. The CDR3 DNA follows: TGTGCCAGTAGTTGGGGACAGAACACTGAAGCTTTCTTT. Its translation: CASSWGQNTEAFF.

CDR3 in amino acids: CASSAGTGEGTDTQYF. The CDR3 region has the DNA TGTGCCAGCAGCGCAGGAACAGGGGAGGGCACAGATACGCAGTATTTT. The chain is built from TRBV9 and TRBJ2-3; a weak D match, TRBD1 (7 bases). V was pared by 3 bases and J by 1 base, with 15 bases between. CDR3 length: 16 residues. CDR1 SGDLS and CDR2 YYNGEE come from the germline V gene.

The chain combines TRBV19 with TRBJ2-1; TRBD2 is a possible D gene (6 bases). This CDR3 spans 17 amino acids. The V end was cut by 0 bases, the J end by 0 bases, with 12 bases between. Germline V gene data show CDR1 as LNHDA and CDR2 as SQIVND (reference sequence). The CDR3 reads CASSIDIAESSYNEQFF. Written as DNA, the CDR3 is TGTGCCAGTAGTATAGACATAGCGGAAAGCTCCTACAATGAGCAGTTCTTC.

The gene calls are TRBV14 and TRBJ1-1, with 7 bases identical to TRBD1. This CDR3 spans 15 amino acids. Germline V gives CDR1 SGHDN, CDR2 FVKESK. Germline trimming cut 4 bases from V and 0 bases from J; bases unmatched to any gene: 5. The CDR3 sequence: CASSPLGQMNTEAFF. The CDR3 DNA reads TGTGCCAGCAGCCCCTTGGGACAGATGAACACTGAAGCTTTCTTT.

Notes on this clone: The junction departs from germline at one end; a sequencing error may be responsible. J is TRBJ2-7 and V is TRBV10-3; no reliable D call. This CDR3 region has 12 residues. The germline CDR1 and CDR2 sequences are ENHRY and SYGVKD. CDR3: CAISESSQEPRF. The CDR3 DNA is TGTGCCATCAGTGAGTCGAGCCAGGAGCCCCGCTTC.

The V call is TRBV11-3, the J call TRBJ1-1; TRBD1 matches at 9 bases. This CDR3 region has 18 residues. With V trimmed by 9 bases and J by 3 bases, 20 bases remained unmatched. CDR1 and CDR2 from the germline V gene are SGHNT and YENEEA. Written as DNA, the CDR3 is TGTGCCAGAAGGACCCTAACCGGGACAGGGAATCCGCACACTGAAGCTTTCTTT. This sequence encodes CARRTLTGTGNPHTEAFF. The whole variable domain, remainder taken from reference TRBV11-3 and TRBJ1-1, is EAGVVQSPRYKIIEKKQPVAFWCNPISGHNTLYWYLQNLGQGPELLIRYENEEAVDDSQLPKDRFSAERLKGVDSTLKIQPAELGDSAVYLCARRTLTGTGNPHTEAFFGQGTRLTVV.

The chain carries TRBV27 and TRBJ1-4; TRBD1 matches at 10 bases. V dropped 5 bases and J dropped 7; count of bases not matched to a gene: 4. From germline, CDR1 is MNHEY and CDR2 SMNVEV (reference sequence). The CDR3 has 14 residues. This CDR3 is CASSTGTGAEKLFF. CDR3 nucleotide sequence: TGTGCCAGCAGTACCGGGACAGGGGCTGAAAAACTGTTTTTT.

The J gene is TRBJ1-1, the V gene TRBV28; no clear D gene. CDR1 is MDHEN, CDR2 SYDVKM, per germline. CDR3 length: 14 amino acids. V lost 3 bases and J 4 bases, leaving 12 bases between the germline ends. CDR3 coding DNA: TGTGCCAGCAGTTTGGGGAGATCGTTCACTGAAGCTTTCTTT. Translated, it gives CASSLGRSFTEAFF.

V gene TRBV5-6 combines with J gene TRBJ2-3, with TRBD2 matching 9 bases. CDR3 size: 14 residues. Per the germline V gene, CDR1 is SGHDT and CDR2 is YYEEEE. Trimming cost V 4 bases and J 3 bases; bases outside gene matches: 3. CDR3 sequence: CASSGAGGTDTQYF. The CDR3 coding sequence is TGTGCCAGCAGCGGAGCGGGAGGAACAGATACGCAGTATTTT. Full variable domain (remainder filled in from reference TRBV5-6 and TRBJ2-3): DAGVTQSPTHLIKTRGQQVTLRCSPKSGHDTVSWYQQALGQGPQFIFQYYEEEERQRGNFPDRFSGHQFPNYSSELNVNALLLGDSALYLCASSGAGGTDTQYFGPGTRLTVL.

The CDR3: CASSQGGSNTGELFF. The CDR3 nucleotides are TGTGCCAGCAGCCAGGGCGGATCGAACACCGGGGAGCTGTTTTTT. The chain has TRBV14 and TRBJ2-2; D is uncertain. This CDR3 has 15 amino acids. CDR1 is SGHDN, CDR2 FVKESK, per germline. Trimming took 3 bases from V and 0 from J, leaving 8 bases between them. Using reference TRBV14 and TRBJ2-2 for the parts outside the CDR3, the full variable domain is EAGVTQFPSHSVIEKGQTVTLRCDPISGHDNLYWYRRVMGKEIKFLLHFVKESKQDESGMPNNRFLAERTGGTYSTLKVQPAELEDSGVYFCASSQGGSNTGELFFGEGSRLTVL.

The chain joins TRBV29-1 to TRBJ1-5; no definite D call. Germline V gene data show CDR1 as SQVTM and CDR2 as ANQGSEA. The V end was cut by 7 bases, the J end by 2 bases, with 9 bases between. This CDR3 is 12 amino acids long. The CDR3 is CSAADGNQPQHF. The DNA for the CDR3 is TGCAGCGCGGCAGACGGCAATCAGCCCCAGCATTTT.

The rearrangement links TRBV27 to TRBJ1-2, with D possibly TRBD1 on 5 matching bases. Trimming took 5 bases from V and 2 from J, leaving 12 bases between them. The CDR3 is 14 residues long. Germline assignment: CDR1 MNHEY and CDR2 SMNVEV (reference sequence). The CDR3 DNA reads as TGTGCCAGCAGTCCTAAGGGGTTAAACTATGGCTACACCTTC. Encoded protein: CASSPKGLNYGYTF.

This clone was picked up a small number of times. The gene calls are TRBV9 and TRBJ1-2, with D possibly being TRBD1 (5 bases). Germline V gene sequence: CDR1 SGDLS, CDR2 YYNGEE. V shed 0 bases and J shed 4 bases, with 10 bases lying between them. The CDR3 loop spans 14 amino acids. The CDR3, as DNA: TGTGCCAGCAGCGTAGAAGACAGTAGCTATGGCTACACCTTC. The encoded protein is CASSVEDSSYGYTF.

CDR3 amino acids: CASSGTSYNEQFF. The CDR3 nucleotides are TGTGCCAGCAGCGGGACGTCCTACAATGAGCAGTTCTTC. V and J are TRBV6-5 and TRBJ2-1; either TRBD1 or TRBD2 may supply D (5 bases each). CDR1 is MNHEY, CDR2 SVGAGI, per germline. V lost 6 bases and J lost 1, with 7 bases in between. The CDR3 is made up of 13 amino acids.

The V and J genes are TRBV4-1 and TRBJ2-7, with D hard to call. Germline values: CDR1 MGHRA, CDR2 YSYEKL. Between the trimmed V and J ends, which lost 3 bases and 0 bases, there was a span of 18 bases. CDR3 length equals 17 residues. The CDR3, as DNA: TGCGCCAGCAGCCACTTATGGCCGATAATTAGCTCCTACGAGCAGTACTTC. Translated, it gives CASSHLWPIISSYEQYF.